The rows below give T cell receptor beta chains drawn from one sample of a study of control samples from healthy donors and cancer patients. Assay: immunoSEQ multiplex PCR; the TCRdb copy retains only in-frame clones and omits some. The sample includes 150,000 to 180,000 clones, 90% to 95% seen only once; the top ten take 5% to 6.5%. The sequencing sample was made of blood. These receptors came from a man aged 35-49 years in good health. Both conserved end residues are part of each CDR3. A D gene is named only where the DNA matches it firmly. Only some rows state a clone size, as once, few, many or a class for expanded clones.

D gene	V gene	J gene	clone size	CDR3 protein	CDR3 DNA
.	TRBV7-2	TRBJ1-5	.	CASSRDGDQPQHF	TGTGCCAGCAGCCGAGACGGGGATCAGCCCCAGCATTTT
TRBD1	TRBV19	TRBJ2-7	.	CASSATGGSYEQYF	TGTGCCAGTAGTGCCACAGGGGGCTCCTACGAGCAGTACTTC
.	TRBV3-1/TRBV3-2	TRBJ1-1	.	CASSQMARENTEAFF	TGTGCCAGCAGCCAAATGGCACGGGAGAACACTGAAGCTTTCTTT
.	TRBV19	TRBJ2-2	.	CASSSTGELFF	TGTGCCAGTAGTTCAACCGGGGAGCTGTTTTTT
.	TRBV6-2/TRBV6-3	TRBJ1-4	.	CASTPTGYNEKLFF	TGTGCCAGCACCCCGACCGGCTATAATGAAAAACTGTTTTTT
.	TRBV7-9	TRBJ1-1	.	CASSHGTVGFTEAFF	TGTGCCAGCAGCCACGGGACGGTGGGATTCACTGAAGCTTTCTTT
.	TRBV7-9	TRBJ2-7	.	CASSHDYPYEQYF	TGTGCCAGCAGTCATGACTATCCCTACGAGCAGTACTTC
TRBD2	TRBV2	TRBJ2-5	.	CASTGGVETQYF	TGTGCCAGCACGGGAGGGGTAGAGACCCAGTACTTC
TRBD1	TRBV6-5	TRBJ2-3	.	CASSYSGQGGDTQYF	TGTGCCAGCAGTTACTCGGGACAGGGGGGGGATACGCAGTATTTT
.	TRBV6-5	TRBJ1-6	once	CASKAQSSYNSPLHF	TGTGCCAGCAAGGCCCAGAGCTCCTATAATTCACCCCTCCACTTT
.	TRBV10-2	TRBJ1-4	.	CASRDKLATNEKLFF	TGCGCCAGCAGGGACAAGCTTGCAACTAATGAAAAACTGTTTTTT
TRBD1	TRBV11-2	TRBJ2-4	.	CASSDDRGLYIQYF	TGTGCCAGCAGCGACGACAGGGGGCTTTACATTCAGTACTTC
.	TRBV28	TRBJ2-3	.	CASSLGADTQYF	TGTGCCAGCAGTTTAGGGGCAGATACGCAGTATTTT
.	TRBV12-3/TRBV12-4	TRBJ1-2	.	CASSSPDSYGYTF	TGTGCCAGCAGTTCCCCGGACAGCTATGGCTACACCTTC
.	TRBV27	TRBJ2-2	.	CASSLTLNTGELFF	TGTGCCAGCAGTTTAACTCTGAACACCGGGGAGCTGTTTTTT
.	TRBV4-1	TRBJ2-2	.	CASSQDSGTYNTGELFF	TGCGCCAGCAGCCAAGACTCCGGGACATATAACACCGGGGAGCTGTTTTTT
.	TRBV7-8	TRBJ2-3	.	CASSSGPLDTQYF	TGTGCCAGCAGCTCGGGACCCTTAGATACGCAGTATTTT
.	TRBV7-9	TRBJ2-4	few	CASSLGAGVTKNIQYF	TGTGCCAGCAGCTTAGGGGCAGGGGTGACCAAAAACATTCAGTACTTC
.	TRBV6-5	TRBJ2-1	.	CASSPRGRGYNEQFF	TGTGCCAGCAGTCCGAGAGGGCGGGGATACAATGAGCAGTTCTTC
.	TRBV3-1/TRBV3-2	TRBJ2-7	.	CASSPVLGSYEQYF	TGTGCCAGCAGCCCGGTGTTGGGTTCCTACGAGCAGTACTTC
.	TRBV12-3/TRBV12-4	TRBJ1-1	few	CASSLEENTEAFF	TGTGCCAGCAGTCTGGAGGAGAACACTGAAGCTTTCTTT
.	TRBV15	TRBJ2-2	.	CATSHSQVDTGELFF	TGTGCCACCAGCCACTCACAGGTGGACACCGGGGAGCTGTTTTTT
.	TRBV7-9	TRBJ1-3	.	CASSLSGRNTIYF	TGTGCCAGCAGCTTATCTGGAAGAAACACCATATATTTT
.	TRBV11-2	TRBJ2-7	.	CASSPPPGPFHEQYF	TGTGCCAGCAGCCCACCACCGGGACCTTTCCACGAGCAGTACTTC
TRBD1	TRBV24-1	TRBJ1-3	.	CATSDPGTASGNTIYF	TGTGCCACCAGTGACCCCGGGACAGCCTCTGGAAACACCATATATTTT
TRBD2	TRBV12-3/TRBV12-4	TRBJ2-3	.	CASSFGGDTQYF	TGTGCCAGCAGTTTCGGGGGGGATACGCAGTATTTT
.	TRBV29-1	TRBJ2-5	.	CSYQMGETQYF	TGCAGCTATCAGATGGGAGAGACCCAGTACTTC
TRBD2	TRBV2	TRBJ2-1	once	CASSEDGGTYNEQFF	TGTGCCAGCAGTGAAGACGGGGGGACCTACAATGAGCAGTTCTTC
.	TRBV23-1	TRBJ1-1	few	CASSQSGLDEAFF	TGCGCCAGCAGTCAATCCGGCCTAGATGAAGCTTTCTTT
.	TRBV3-1/TRBV3-2	TRBJ1-2	.	CASSPLPPGGWYGYTF	TGTGCCAGCAGCCCCCTCCCGCCGGGGGGCTGGTATGGCTACACCTTC
TRBD1	TRBV2	TRBJ1-2	.	CASRTGKANYGYTF	TGTGCCAGCAGGACAGGGAAAGCTAACTATGGCTACACCTTC
.	TRBV5-1	TRBJ2-2	.	CASSLSRGPGELFF	TGCGCCAGCAGCTTATCTCGGGGACCCGGGGAGCTGTTTTTT
.	TRBV18	TRBJ1-3	.	CASSPISLAQRLFSGNTIYF	TGTGCCAGCTCACCAATAAGTTTGGCGCAGCGGCTATTCTCTGGAAACACCATATATTTT
TRBD2	TRBV9	TRBJ2-2	.	CASSVGAIAGGPGTGELFF	TGTGCCAGCAGCGTAGGAGCCATAGCGGGGGGGCCTGGCACCGGGGAGCTGTTTTTT